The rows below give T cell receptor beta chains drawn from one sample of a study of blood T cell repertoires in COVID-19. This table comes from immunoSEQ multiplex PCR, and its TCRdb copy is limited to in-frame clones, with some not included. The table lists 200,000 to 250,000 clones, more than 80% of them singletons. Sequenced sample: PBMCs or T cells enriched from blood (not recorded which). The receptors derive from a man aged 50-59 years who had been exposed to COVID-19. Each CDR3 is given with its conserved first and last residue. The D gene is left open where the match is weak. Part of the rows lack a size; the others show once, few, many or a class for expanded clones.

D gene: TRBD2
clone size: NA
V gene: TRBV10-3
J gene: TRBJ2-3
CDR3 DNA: TGTGCCATCAGTGAGTTCAACAGACTAGCGGGGACCACAGATACGCAGTATTTT
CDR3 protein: CAISEFNRLAGTTDTQYF

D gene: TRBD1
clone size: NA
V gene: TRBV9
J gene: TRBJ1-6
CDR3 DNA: TGTGCCAGCAGCCCAAGACAGGGGGCGATCTCTAATTCACCCCTCCACTTT
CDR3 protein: CASSPRQGAISNSPLHF

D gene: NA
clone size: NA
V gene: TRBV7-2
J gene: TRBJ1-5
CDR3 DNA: TGTGCCAGCAGCCAGGGCCAGAGGCAGCCCCAGCATTTT
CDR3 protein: CASSQGQRQPQHF

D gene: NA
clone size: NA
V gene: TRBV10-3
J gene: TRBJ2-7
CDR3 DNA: TGTGCCATCAGTGAGCTGGGGACTTTAGGGGTCTACGAGCAGTACTTC
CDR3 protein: CAISELGTLGVYEQYF

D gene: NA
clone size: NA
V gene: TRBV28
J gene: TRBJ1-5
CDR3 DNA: TGTGCCAGCAGTTTATGGCCCGATTACTATAGCAATCAGCCCCAGCATTTT
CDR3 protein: CASSLWPDYYSNQPQHF

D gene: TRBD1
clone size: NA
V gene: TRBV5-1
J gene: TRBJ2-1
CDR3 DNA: TGCGCCAGCAGAACAGGGGAAACCTACAATGAGCAGTTCTTC
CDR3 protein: CASRTGETYNEQFF

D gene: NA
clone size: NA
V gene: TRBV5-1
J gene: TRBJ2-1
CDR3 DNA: TGCGCCAGCAGTCCTCTAACCACCTACAATGAGCAGTTCTTC
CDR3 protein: CASSPLTTYNEQFF

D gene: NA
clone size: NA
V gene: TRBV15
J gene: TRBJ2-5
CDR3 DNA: TGTGCCACCAGGGTTGGGGCATGGGAGACCCAGTACTTC
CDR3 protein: CATRVGAWETQYF

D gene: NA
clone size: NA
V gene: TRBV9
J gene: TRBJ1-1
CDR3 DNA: TGTGCCAGCAGCGTAGAGGAGGTAGGGCACGCTGAAGCTTTCTTT
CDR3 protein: CASSVEEVGHAEAFF

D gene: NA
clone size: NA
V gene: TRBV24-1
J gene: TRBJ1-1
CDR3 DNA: TGTGCCACCAGTGATCTGGGCAGAGAAGCTTTCTTT
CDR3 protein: CATSDLGREAFF

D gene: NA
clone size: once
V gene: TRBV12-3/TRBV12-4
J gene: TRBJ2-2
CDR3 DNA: TGTGCCAGCAGTTTTTCGGACACCGGGGAGCTGTTTTTT
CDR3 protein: CASSFSDTGELFF

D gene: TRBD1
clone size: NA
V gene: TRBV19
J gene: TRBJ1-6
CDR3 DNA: TGTGCCAGTAGTGGACAGGGGGCAGACTATAATTCACCCCTCCACTTT
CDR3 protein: CASSGQGADYNSPLHF

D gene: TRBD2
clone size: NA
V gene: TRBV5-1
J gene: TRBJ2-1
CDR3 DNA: TGCGCCAGCAGTGTGGGACTAGCGACCAATGAGCAGTTCTTC
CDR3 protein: CASSVGLATNEQFF

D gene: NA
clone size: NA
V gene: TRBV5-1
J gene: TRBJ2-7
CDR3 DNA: TGCGCCAGCAGCTTGGCCCCAGGGGTTTTCTACGAGCAGTACTTC
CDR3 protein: CASSLAPGVFYEQYF

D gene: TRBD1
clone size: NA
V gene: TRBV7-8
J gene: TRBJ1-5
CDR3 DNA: TGTGCCAGCAGTCGGCAGGGGGATGGTCAGCCCCAGCATTTT
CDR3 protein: CASSRQGDGQPQHF

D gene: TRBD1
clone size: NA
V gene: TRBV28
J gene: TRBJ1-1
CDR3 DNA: TGTGCCAGCAGAACTAGGGACAGGCCAGCTTTCTTT
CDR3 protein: CASRTRDRPAFF

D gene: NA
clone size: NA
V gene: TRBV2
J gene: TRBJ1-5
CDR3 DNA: TGTGCCAGCAGTGATGGGGGCCCCAATCAGCCCCAGCATTTT
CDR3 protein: CASSDGGPNQPQHF

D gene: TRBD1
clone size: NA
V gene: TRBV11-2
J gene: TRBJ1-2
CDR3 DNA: TGTGCCAGCAGCGCTAGGGACAGAACCTACACCTTC
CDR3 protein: CASSARDRTYTF

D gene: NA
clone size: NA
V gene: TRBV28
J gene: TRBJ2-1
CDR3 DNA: TGTGCCAGCGCGCTGGACAGTTACTACAATGAGCAGTTCTTC
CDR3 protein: CASALDSYYNEQFF

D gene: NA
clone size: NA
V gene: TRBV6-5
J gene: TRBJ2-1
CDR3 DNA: TGTGCCAGCAGTATCCGGAGAAGCTCCTACAATGAGCAGTTCTTC
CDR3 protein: CASSIRRSSYNEQFF

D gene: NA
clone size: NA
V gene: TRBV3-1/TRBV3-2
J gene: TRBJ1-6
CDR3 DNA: TGTGCCAGCAGCCATGGGGGACTCAATTCACCCCTCCACTTT
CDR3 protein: CASSHGGLNSPLHF

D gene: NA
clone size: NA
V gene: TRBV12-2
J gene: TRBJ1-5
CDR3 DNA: TGTGCAAGTCGCTTATATTGGCAGGGTAGTCAGCCCCAGCATTTT
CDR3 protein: CASRLYWQGSQPQHF

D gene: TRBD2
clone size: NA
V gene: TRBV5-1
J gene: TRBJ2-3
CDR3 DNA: TGCGCCAGCAGCTTGGACACTAGCGGGAAGGCTTATTTT
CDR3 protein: CASSLDTSGKAYF

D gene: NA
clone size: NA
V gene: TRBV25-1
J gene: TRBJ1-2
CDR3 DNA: TGTGCCAGCAGTGAAGGGCACAGGGCGGGCTACACCTTC
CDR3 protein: CASSEGHRAGYTF

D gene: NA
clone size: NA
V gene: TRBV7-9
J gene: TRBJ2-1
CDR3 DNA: TGTGCCAGCAGCTTACTAGTCGGGTCTAGCAATGAGCAGTTCTTC
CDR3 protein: CASSLLVGSSNEQFF

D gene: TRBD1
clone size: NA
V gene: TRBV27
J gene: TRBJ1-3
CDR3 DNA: TGTGCCAGCCGGAGACAGGGCCACTCTGGAAACACCATATATTTT
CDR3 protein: CASRRQGHSGNTIYF

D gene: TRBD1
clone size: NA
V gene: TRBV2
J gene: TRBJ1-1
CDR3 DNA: TGTGCCAGCAGAGGGGACAGGGTAACTGAAGCTTTCTTT
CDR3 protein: CASRGDRVTEAFF

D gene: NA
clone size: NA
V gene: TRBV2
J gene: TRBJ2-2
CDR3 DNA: TGTGCCAGCAGTGAAGAGGGGGTCGGGATCGGGGAGCTGTTTTTT
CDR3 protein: CASSEEGVGIGELFF

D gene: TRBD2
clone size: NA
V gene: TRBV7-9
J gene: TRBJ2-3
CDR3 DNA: TGTGCCAGCAGCTCCTTACTAGCGGGGGGAGGCACAGATACGCAGTATTTT
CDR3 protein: CASSSLLAGGGTDTQYF

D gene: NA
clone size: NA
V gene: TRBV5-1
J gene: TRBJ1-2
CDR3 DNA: TGCGCCAGCAGCTTGGGGACAGCGGATGGCTACACCTTC
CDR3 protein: CASSLGTADGYTF

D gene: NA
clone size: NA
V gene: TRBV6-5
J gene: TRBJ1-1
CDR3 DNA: TGTGCCAGCAGTTACTCGGGCAGGGAGGACACTGAAGCTTTCTTT
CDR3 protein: CASSYSGREDTEAFF

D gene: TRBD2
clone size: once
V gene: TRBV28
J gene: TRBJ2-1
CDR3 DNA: TGTGCCAGCAGGAGACTAGCGGGGGTACCCTTAAATGAGCAGTTCTTC
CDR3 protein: CASRRLAGVPLNEQFF

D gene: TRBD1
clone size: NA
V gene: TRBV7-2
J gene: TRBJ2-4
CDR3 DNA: TGTGCCAGCAGCCAAACAGGGGGCGCCGGCATTCAGTACTTC
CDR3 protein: CASSQTGGAGIQYF

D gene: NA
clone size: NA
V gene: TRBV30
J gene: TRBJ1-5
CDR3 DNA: TGTGCCTGGACGGGGATGGACAGACGCCAGCATTTT
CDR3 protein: CAWTGMDRRQHF

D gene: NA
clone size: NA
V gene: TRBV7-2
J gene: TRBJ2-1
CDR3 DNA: TGTGCCAGCAGCTTAGAAGGACGGGGGTACAATGAGCAGTTCTTC
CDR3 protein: CASSLEGRGYNEQFF